One sample yielded the 18 T cell receptor beta chains listed below, sequenced in a study of vaccination effects on CD4 cells after COVID-19. Produced via immunoSEQ multiplex PCR; TCRdb's table is partial and in-frame only. The sample gives 84,000 or so clones, 77% of which show up once; more than 0.85% is in the top ten. Within the ViraFEST assay, antigen-specific CD4+ T cells underwent expansion with viral peptide pools prior to sequencing. At the end of 10 days of culture, CD4+ T cells were isolated. The cohort was immunized with two doses of either the BNT162b2 or mRNA-1273 vaccine. For these receptors, no antigen is known. The specimen was CD4+ T cells from PBMCs cultured with HCoV-OC43 spike peptides, collected after COVID-19 vaccination. Subset described: HCoV-OC43 spike overlapping peptide pool stimulation. The receptor source for this set is a human donor who received a COVID-19 vaccine.

The J gene is TRBJ1-2, the V gene TRBV6-1, with D maybe TRBD1 (6 bases). This CDR3 region has 15 residues. Germline V lookup: CDR1 MNHNS, CDR2 SASEGT. V was cut by 1 base and J by 4 bases, with 13 bases left in between. CDR3 in DNA: TGTGCCAGCAGTGAAGGAGGGGGGCTTGGCTATGGCTACACCTTC. Its translation: CASSEGGGLGYGYTF.

The CDR3 is CASSKARTRRGEAFF. The CDR3 region has the DNA TGTGCCAGCAGCAAAGCGCGCACCCGTAGAGGTGAAGCTTTCTTT. The chain is built from TRBV21-1 and TRBJ1-1. TRBV21-1 is tagged as a pseudogene. The CDR3 extends over 15 amino acids.

The chain has TRBV9 and TRBJ2-5, with D perhaps matching TRBD1 (6 bases). Trimming stripped 1 base from V and 1 base from J, with 14 bases between. Germline V gives CDR1 SGDLS, CDR2 YYNGEE. This CDR3 contains 16 residues. CDR3 protein: CASSVNQGSFQETQYF. In DNA form, the CDR3 reads TGTGCCAGCAGCGTAAACCAGGGGAGCTTCCAAGAGACCCAGTACTTC.

This clone appeared a single time. CDR3 amino acids: CASSYGGAGANVLTF. The CDR3 nucleotides are TGTGCCAGCAGTTACGGGGGGGCTGGGGCCAACGTCCTGACTTTC. This chain connects TRBV6-2 or TRBV6-3 to TRBJ2-6; 7 bases are a match to TRBD2. Germline V gene data show CDR1 as MNHEY and CDR2 as SVGEGT. CDR3 length: 15 residues. J lost 2 bases, V lost 2 bases, and 0 bases had no gene match.

The chain combines TRBV19 with TRBJ2-5; 7 positions match TRBD1. This CDR3 region has 14 residues. V lost 6 bases and J lost 8; bases outside the gene matches: 12. Germline V CDR1 and CDR2: LNHDA, SQIVND (reference sequence). CDR3 sequence: CASSSPGQRTTQYF. The CDR3 region has the DNA TGTGCCAGTAGCTCCCCGGGACAGCGGACAACCCAGTACTTC.

This clone showed up just a few times. The V gene is TRBV28, the J gene TRBJ1-3, with a weak D call TRBD1 (5 bases). The CDR3 spans 15 residues. Trimming shortened V by 7 bases and J by 4 bases, and 17 bases separated the two germline ends. Germline V gives CDR1 MDHEN, CDR2 SYDVKM. In nucleotides, the CDR3 is TGTGCCAGCAACCAGGCGACAGAGGCAGGAAACACCATATATTTT. Translated, it gives CASNQATEAGNTIYF.

This rearrangement joins TRBV5-5 to TRBJ2-2, with D unclear. The CDR3 totals 14 residues. Germline values: CDR1 SGHKS, CDR2 YYEKEE (reference sequence). V dropped 1 base and J dropped 2 bases, with 6 bases sitting between them. The CDR3 DNA is TGTGCCAGCAGCTTGTTTCCAAACACCGGGGAGCTGTTTTTT. Translating gives CASSLFPNTGELFF.

V usage is TRBV6-5 and J usage is TRBJ1-6; D may be TRBD1 (6 bases). Germline values: CDR1 MNHEY, CDR2 SVGAGI. CDR3 length: 16 residues. V lost 0 bases, J lost 5 bases, and 11 bases lay in between. The CDR3 reads CASSYSWGADNSPLHF. As DNA, the CDR3 is TGTGCCAGCAGTTACTCATGGGGGGCAGATAATTCACCCCTCCACTTT.

The chain uses TRBV28 and TRBJ2-3; the match to TRBD1 covers 7 bases. The germline V gene encodes CDR1 MDHEN and CDR2 SYDVKM. CDR3 length equals 15 residues. The junction had 7 bases not matched to a gene; V was cut back by 6 bases and J by 1 base. The DNA of the CDR3 is TGTGCCAGCAGCGCAGGGGGATGGGGCACAGATACGCAGTATTTT. Encoded protein: CASSAGGWGTDTQYF.

The chain links TRBV19 to TRBJ2-1, with D possibly matching TRBD2 (7 bases). V lost 7 bases and J 0 bases, leaving 25 bases between the germline ends. The CDR3 length is 19 residues. Looked up from germline, CDR1 is LNHDA and CDR2 is SQIVND (reference sequence). The CDR3 DNA follows: TGTGCCAGTATGCCTCGGGGGGCTTATCTCGGTGGCTCCTACAATGAGCAGTTCTTC. Translation: CASMPRGAYLGGSYNEQFF.

The chain carries TRBV5-4 and TRBJ1-2; perhaps TRBD1 as D (6 bases). Germline CDR1 and CDR2: SGHNT and YYREEE (reference sequence). The CDR3 is made up of 17 amino acids. Trimming shortened V by 3 bases and J by 0 bases, and 18 bases separated the two germline ends. The CDR3 here is CASSSTKQGNANYGYTF. CDR3 sequence (DNA): TGTGCCAGCAGCTCGACGAAACAGGGCAACGCTAACTATGGCTACACCTTC.

The chain combines TRBV24-1 with TRBJ1-1; maybe TRBD1 (6 bases). CDR1 KGHDR and CDR2 SFDVKD come from the germline V gene. CDR3 length equals 18 residues. Deletions cut 12 bases from V and 5 bases from J, with 33 bases between. CDR3 loop: CAPKWRGGPVTPVTEAFF. CDR3 in DNA: TGTGCCCCCAAATGGAGGGGGGGGCCGGTAACCCCGGTTACTGAAGCTTTCTTT.

This chain links TRBV7-9 with TRBJ1-3; D unresolved. The germline V gene has CDR1 SEHNR and CDR2 FQNEAQ (reference sequence). This CDR3 comprises 16 residues. V lost 0 bases and J lost 0, with 9 bases in between. The CDR3 is CASSLALISSGNTIYF. The DNA for the CDR3 is TGTGCCAGCAGCTTAGCGCTCATAAGCTCTGGAAACACCATATATTTT.

This clone has only a few counts. The chain links TRBV7-9 to TRBJ1-6; weak D call: TRBD1 (5 bases). Germline V gives CDR1 SEHNR, CDR2 FQNEAQ (reference sequence). V lost 3 bases and J lost 9, with 6 bases in between. This CDR3 is 12 amino acids long. The CDR3 protein is CASSLGVSPLHF. CDR3 sequence (DNA): TGTGCCAGCAGCTTGGGGGTTTCACCCCTCCACTTT.

V is TRBV7-3 and J is TRBJ2-2; D is perhaps TRBD2 (6 bases). In germline, CDR1 is SGHTA, CDR2 FQGTGA. The V and J ends lost 5 bases and 0 bases respectively, with 7 bases between them. This CDR3 region has 14 residues. CDR3 DNA: TGTGCCAGCAGCCGGGAGCCGAACACCGGGGAGCTGTTTTTT. Protein sequence: CASSREPNTGELFF.

J is TRBJ2-3 and V is TRBV6-6; D remains unclear. The CDR3 is 13 amino acids. V lost 6 bases and J 0 bases, leaving 7 bases between the germline ends. The germline V gene has CDR1 MNHNY and CDR2 SVGAGI (reference sequence). CDR3 sequence: CASRPDSTDTQYF. CDR3 coding DNA: TGTGCCAGCAGGCCAGACAGCACAGATACGCAGTATTTT.

This clone has a handful of counts. This chain links TRBV18 with TRBJ1-2; 10 bases align to TRBD1. Germline CDR1 reads KGHSH; CDR2 reads LQKENI. CDR3 size: 13 residues. With V trimmed by 6 bases and J by 7 bases, 5 bases remained unmatched. The CDR3 DNA sequence: TGTGCCAGCTCCCCCGGGACAGGGGTTGGCTACACCTTC. Its translation is CASSPGTGVGYTF.

The chain recombines TRBV6-5 with TRBJ1-6, with D perhaps matching TRBD1 (5 bases). The V end was cut by 7 bases, the J end by 10 bases, with 17 bases between. Germline V gene lookup returns CDR1 MNHEY and CDR2 SVGAGI. The CDR3 is 14 amino acids. CDR3 amino acids: CASKRETGLSPLHF. In nucleotides, the CDR3 is TGTGCCAGCAAACGGGAAACAGGATTATCACCCCTCCACTTT.